This record looks at one T cell receptor beta chain sequence and its context. A multiplex PCR was run with 60 Vbeta primers and 13 Jbeta primers. Assay used: immunoSEQ multiplex PCR; TCRdb lists only in-frame clones, some missing. Of 150,000 to 200,000 clones detected, under 70% appear once; the ten largest clones hold about 10%. The data stem from a study of cytomegalovirus exposure and HLA in healthy donors. Trimming took 0 bases from V and 8 from J, leaving 14 bases between them. The germline gives CDR1 SGHRS, CDR2 YFSETQ. This CDR3 is built from 15 residues. The chain recombines TRBV5-1 with TRBJ1-4; D might be TRBD1 (6 bases). The material sequenced was PBMCs. The clonotype was recovered from a man aged 25-45 years in good health and CMV-seropositive. The CDR3 DNA follows: TGCGCCAGCAGCTTGGGCCTAGGGGGTCCGGAAAAACTGTTTTTT. Translation gives CASSLGLGGPEKLFF.